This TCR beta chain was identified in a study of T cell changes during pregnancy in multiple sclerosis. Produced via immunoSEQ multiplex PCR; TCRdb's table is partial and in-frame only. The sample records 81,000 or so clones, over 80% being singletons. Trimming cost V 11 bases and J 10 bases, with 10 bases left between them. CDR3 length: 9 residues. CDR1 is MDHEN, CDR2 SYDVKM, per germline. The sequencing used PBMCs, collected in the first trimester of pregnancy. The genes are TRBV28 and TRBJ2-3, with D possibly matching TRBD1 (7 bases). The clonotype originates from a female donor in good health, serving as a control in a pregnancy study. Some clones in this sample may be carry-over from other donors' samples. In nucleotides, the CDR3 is TGTGCCGCAGGGGGGCCGCAGTATTTT. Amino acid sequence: CAAGGPQYF.